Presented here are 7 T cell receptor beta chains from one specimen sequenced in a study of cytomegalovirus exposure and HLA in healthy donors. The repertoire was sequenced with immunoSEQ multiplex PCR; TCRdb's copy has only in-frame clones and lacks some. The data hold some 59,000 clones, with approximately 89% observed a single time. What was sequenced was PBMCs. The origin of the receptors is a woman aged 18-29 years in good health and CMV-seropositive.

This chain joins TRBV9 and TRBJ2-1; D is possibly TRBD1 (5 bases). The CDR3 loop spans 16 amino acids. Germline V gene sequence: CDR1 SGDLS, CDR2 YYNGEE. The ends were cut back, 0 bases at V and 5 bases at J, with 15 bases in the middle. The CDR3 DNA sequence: TGTGCCAGCAGCGTAGGAATAGCAGGGCTCGACAATGAGCAGTTCTTC. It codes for CASSVGIAGLDNEQFF.

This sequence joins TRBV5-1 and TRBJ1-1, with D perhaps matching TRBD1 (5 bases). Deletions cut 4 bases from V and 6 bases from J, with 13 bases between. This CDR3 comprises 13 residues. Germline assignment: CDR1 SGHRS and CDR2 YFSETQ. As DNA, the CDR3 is TGCGCCAGCAGCAGAACAGGTAGGGCTGAAGCTTTCTTT. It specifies CASSRTGRAEAFF.

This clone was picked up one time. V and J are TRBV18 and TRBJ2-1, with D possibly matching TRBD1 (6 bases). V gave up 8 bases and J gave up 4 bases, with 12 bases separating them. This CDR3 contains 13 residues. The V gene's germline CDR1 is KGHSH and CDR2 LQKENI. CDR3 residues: CASVTTGYNEQFF. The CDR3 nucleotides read TGTGCCAGCGTGACGACAGGATACAATGAGCAGTTCTTC.

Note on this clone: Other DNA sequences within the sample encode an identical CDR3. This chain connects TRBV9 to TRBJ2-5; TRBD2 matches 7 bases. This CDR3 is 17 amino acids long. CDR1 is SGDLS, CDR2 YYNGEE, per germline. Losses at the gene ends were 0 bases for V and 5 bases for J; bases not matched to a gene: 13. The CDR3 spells CASSVAPAGSLQETQYF. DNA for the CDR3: TGTGCCAGCAGCGTAGCGCCAGCGGGGTCCCTCCAGGAGACCCAGTACTTC.

The CDR3 nucleotides are TGTGCCAGCAGCTTATTCCTAAACACCGGGGAGCTGTTTTTT. Translating gives CASSLFLNTGELFF. The rearrangement joins TRBV7-9 to TRBJ2-2; D unresolved. Germline assignment: CDR1 SEHNR and CDR2 FQNEAQ (reference sequence). V gave up 2 bases and J gave up 2 bases, with 6 bases separating them. The length of the CDR3 is 14 residues.

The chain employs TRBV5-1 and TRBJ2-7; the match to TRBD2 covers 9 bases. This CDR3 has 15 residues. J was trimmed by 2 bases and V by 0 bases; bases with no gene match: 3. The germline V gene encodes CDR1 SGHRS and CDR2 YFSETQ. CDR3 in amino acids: CASSLEGGGAYEQYF. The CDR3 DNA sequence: TGCGCCAGCAGCTTGGAAGGCGGGGGGGCCTACGAGCAGTACTTC.

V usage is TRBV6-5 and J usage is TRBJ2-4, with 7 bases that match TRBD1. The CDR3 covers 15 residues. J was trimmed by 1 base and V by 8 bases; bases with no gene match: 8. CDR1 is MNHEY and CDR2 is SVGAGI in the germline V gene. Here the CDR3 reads CASSRDREAKNIQYF. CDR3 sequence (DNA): TGTGCCAGCTCCCGAGACAGGGAGGCCAAAAACATTCAGTACTTC.